These 25 T cell receptor beta chains came from one sample sequenced in a study of cytomegalovirus exposure and HLA in healthy donors. Sequencing was performed with immunoSEQ multiplex PCR; in TCRdb, only in-frame clones are kept and a portion is missing. The profile covers more than 250,000 clones, with about 90% appearing a single time and approximately 3.1% taken by the ten largest. Source material: PBMCs. The receptors here all came from a woman between 25 and 40 years old in good health and CMV-seronegative.

The genes are TRBV5-4 and TRBJ2-5, with a tentative D call TRBD1 (5 bases). The V end lost 4 bases, the J end lost 5 bases, and 6 bases lay between the germline ends. This CDR3 is 11 amino acids long. Germline V lookup: CDR1 SGHNT, CDR2 YYREEE (reference sequence). The DNA for the CDR3 is TGTGCCAGCAGCGCAGGGGAGACCCAGTACTTC. It is translated as CASSAGETQYF.

This chain joins TRBV6-5 and TRBJ2-7; no reliable D call. CDR1 and CDR2 (germline): MNHEY, SVGAGI. V dropped 6 bases and J dropped 3 bases, with 12 bases sitting between them. The CDR3 loop spans 13 amino acids. The CDR3 is CASRSDVLYEQYF. The CDR3, as DNA: TGTGCCAGCAGATCGGACGTACTCTACGAGCAGTACTTC.

V is TRBV29-1 and J is TRBJ2-1, with 9 bases that match TRBD2. The CDR3 is 12 residues long. With V trimmed by 6 bases and J by 8 bases, 5 bases remained unmatched. The V gene's germline CDR1 is SQVTM and CDR2 ANQGSEA. The CDR3 sequence is CSVRGGRDEQFF. The CDR3 bases are TGCAGCGTGCGGGGGGGTCGGGATGAGCAGTTCTTC.

This sequence joins TRBV9 and TRBJ2-2, with 9 bases identical to TRBD2. Trimming removed 0 bases from V and 4 bases from J; junction bases left unmatched: 7. In germline, CDR1 is SGDLS, CDR2 YYNGEE. The CDR3 length is 17 residues. This CDR3 reads CASSVGLLAGATGELFF. The CDR3 DNA is TGTGCCAGCAGCGTAGGATTACTAGCGGGCGCCACCGGGGAGCTGTTTTTT.

The genes are TRBV14 and TRBJ1-1; the D gene is possibly TRBD1 (5 bases). Trimming left V 1 base short and J 4 bases short, with 10 bases between. Germline V gene sequence: CDR1 SGHDN, CDR2 FVKESK. This CDR3 contains 14 residues. CDR3 in amino acids: CASSQGGFGTEAFF. CDR3 nucleotides: TGTGCCAGCAGCCAAGGGGGCTTCGGCACTGAAGCTTTCTTT.

This clone was counted once. The genes are TRBV4-1 and TRBJ2-5, with D perhaps matching TRBD1 (6 bases). Germline CDR1 MGHRA, CDR2 YSYEKL. The CDR3 sequence is 15 residues long. The ends were cut back, 3 bases at V and 5 bases at J, with 16 bases in the middle. CDR3 amino acids: CASSHRTVFQETQYF. CDR3 sequence (DNA): TGCGCCAGCAGCCACAGGACAGTCTTCCAGGAGACCCAGTACTTC.

The rearrangement joins TRBV7-8 to TRBJ2-1; D is possibly TRBD2 (5 bases). V lost 5 bases, J lost 0 bases, and 14 bases lay in between. The CDR3 has 16 amino acids. CDR1 is SGHVS, CDR2 FQNEAQ, per germline. CDR3 in amino acids: CASSRGTTGSYNEQFF. DNA of the CDR3: TGTGCCAGCAGCCGGGGAACGACCGGCTCCTACAATGAGCAGTTCTTC. Combining the CDR3 with reference TRBV7-8 and TRBJ2-1 gives the whole variable domain GAGVSQSPRYKVAKRGQDVALRCDPISGHVSLFWYQQALGQGPEFLTYFQNEAQLDKSGLPSDRFFAERPEGSVSTLKIQRTQQEDSAVYLCASSRGTTGSYNEQFFGPGTRLTVL.

This chain uses TRBV7-3 with TRBJ2-2, with D unresolved. The germline V and J ends were trimmed by 1 base and 6 bases, with 12 bases remaining between them. Germline lookup yields CDR1 SGHTA and CDR2 FQGTGA. The CDR3 covers 15 residues. The CDR3 region has the DNA TGTGCCAGCAGCTTAAAATCCGATAAGGCCGGGGAGCTGTTTTTT. As protein: CASSLKSDKAGELFF.

This chain connects TRBV10-1 to TRBJ1-2; 7 bases are a match to TRBD1. J lost 6 bases, V lost 8 bases, and 15 bases had no gene match. This CDR3 is built from 15 residues. The germline V gene has CDR1 WNHNN and CDR2 SYGVQD (reference sequence). For the CDR3, the DNA is TGCGCCAGCCCTTGTTTCCCCGGAGGGGGCGATGGCTACACCTTC. It codes for CASPCFPGGGDGYTF.

The chain uses TRBV7-3 and TRBJ2-3; 16 positions agree with TRBD2. CDR1 is SGHTA and CDR2 is FQGTGA in the germline V gene. The CDR3 is 16 residues long. Trimming at V came to 5 bases and at J to 5 bases, leaving 4 bases not matched to a gene. CDR3 amino acids: CASSLGTSGRGDTQYF. Written as DNA, the CDR3 is TGTGCCAGCAGCCTAGGGACTAGCGGGAGGGGAGATACGCAGTATTTT.

This rearrangement joins TRBV18 to TRBJ2-5; no definite D call. CDR3 length equals 13 residues. Looked up from germline, CDR1 is KGHSH and CDR2 is LQKENI. V was pared by 0 bases and J by 2 bases, with 4 bases between. DNA for the CDR3: TGTGCCAGCTCACCACCCCCTCAAGAGACCCAGTACTTC. Amino acid sequence: CASSPPPQETQYF.

The chain uses TRBV4-1 and TRBJ2-1, with a tentative D call TRBD2 (5 bases). CDR3 length: 17 residues. Germline assignment: CDR1 MGHRA and CDR2 YSYEKL. Trimming left V 4 bases short and J 4 bases short, with 20 bases between. CDR3 residues: CASSLGGLLGKYNEQFF. CDR3 DNA sequence: TGCGCCAGCAGCCTGGGCGGGTTGTTAGGGAAATACAATGAGCAGTTCTTC.

V is TRBV6-5 and J is TRBJ2-7; TRBD2 aligns across 12 bases. V lost 5 bases and J lost 4; bases outside the gene matches: 6. CDR3 length equals 15 residues. The V gene's germline CDR1 is MNHEY and CDR2 SVGAGI. CDR3 nucleotides: TGTGCCAGCAGTAACAGACTAGCGGGAGTTTACGAGCAGTACTTC. It translates to CASSNRLAGVYEQYF.

The chain carries TRBV18 and TRBJ2-7; the D gene is possibly TRBD2 (5 bases). The length of the CDR3 is 13 residues. Germline V gives CDR1 KGHSH, CDR2 LQKENI. V dropped 6 bases and J dropped 2 bases, with 11 bases sitting between them. CDR3 amino acids: CASSAGQTYEQYF. For the CDR3, the DNA is TGTGCCAGCTCCGCGGGTCAAACCTACGAGCAGTACTTC.

The chain links TRBV27 to TRBJ2-7; 8 bases match TRBD1. CDR3 length equals 12 residues. Per germline, CDR1 MNHEY and CDR2 SMNVEV (reference sequence). V trimming: 6 bases; J trimming: 9 bases; junction bases outside the gene matches: 7. The chain's CDR3 is CASRTGQGVQYF. In DNA, the CDR3 is TGTGCCAGCAGGACAGGACAGGGTGTGCAGTACTTC.

In regard to this clone: At the DNA level, this CDR3 is encoded by other sequences in the same sample as well. The chain carries TRBV28 and TRBJ1-5, with D perhaps TRBD1 (5 bases). CDR3 length: 14 residues. V lost 4 bases to trimming and J lost 4 bases, with 11 bases between them. Germline V CDR1 and CDR2: MDHEN, SYDVKM. The chain's CDR3 is CASSSGLGNQPQHF. DNA of the CDR3: TGTGCCAGCAGTTCGGGGCTCGGAAATCAGCCCCAGCATTTT.

The rearrangement links TRBV7-2 to TRBJ2-7; no clear D. CDR1 SGHTA and CDR2 FQGNSA come from the germline V gene. Trimming pared 2 bases from V and 4 bases from J, leaving 9 bases between. The CDR3 contains 13 residues. The CDR3 DNA is TGTGCCAGCAGCTTACACCGTCAGTACGAGCAGTACTTC. Translated: CASSLHRQYEQYF.

The chain joins TRBV6-5 to TRBJ2-5, with 8 bases identical to TRBD1. From germline, CDR1 is MNHEY and CDR2 SVGAGI. Germline trimming cut 4 bases from V and 4 bases from J; bases unmatched to any gene: 8. This CDR3 is 15 amino acids long. The CDR3 DNA is TGTGCCAGCAGTTCATACCAGGGGGCAGGAGAGACCCAGTACTTC. Its protein is CASSSYQGAGETQYF.

On this clone itself: This may stem from a read error, because a much larger clone lies one nucleotide away. This chain uses TRBV27 with TRBJ2-1, with a tentative D call TRBD1 (6 bases). Germline assignment: CDR1 MNHEY and CDR2 SMNVEV (reference sequence). Trimming left V 4 bases short and J 4 bases short, with 11 bases between. This CDR3 contains 14 residues. CDR3 residues: CASSSGTLYNEQFF. CDR3 DNA sequence: TGTGCCAGCAGTTCCGGGACACTGTACAATGAGCAGTTCTTC.

The genes are TRBV27 and TRBJ2-1, with D perhaps matching TRBD2 (5 bases). This CDR3 contains 13 residues. Trimming cost V 6 bases and J 7 bases, with 13 bases left between them. Per the germline V gene, CDR1 is MNHEY and CDR2 is SMNVEV (reference sequence). The CDR3 DNA reads TGTGCCAGCAGCGACTACCTTTGGAATGAGCAGTTCTTC. Its translation: CASSDYLWNEQFF.

This clone showed up just once. V and J are TRBV7-2 and TRBJ2-3, with TRBD2 as a possible D gene (6 bases). The CDR3 is 17 residues long. The V end was cut by 0 bases, the J end by 1 base, with 14 bases between. The germline V gene encodes CDR1 SGHTA and CDR2 FQGNSA. The CDR3 DNA reads TGTGCCAGCAGCTTAGCCTCCGGGGGTGGGCGCACAGATACGCAGTATTTT. It translates to CASSLASGGGRTDTQYF.

V is TRBV28 and J is TRBJ1-5; TRBD1 matches 7 bases. Losses at the gene ends were 6 bases for V and 1 base for J; bases not matched to a gene: 15. The CDR3 extends over 18 amino acids. The germline V gene has CDR1 MDHEN and CDR2 SYDVKM. Here the CDR3 reads CASSPRDSSYESNQPQHF. The DNA for the CDR3 is TGTGCCAGCAGCCCCCGGGACAGTTCATACGAGAGCAATCAGCCCCAGCATTTT.

This clone was detected only a few times. The chain has TRBV27 and TRBJ2-3, with TRBD1 identical over 7 bases. Germline V gene lookup returns CDR1 MNHEY and CDR2 SMNVEV (reference sequence). The ends lost 4 bases at V and 5 bases at J; junction bases unmatched: 9. The CDR3 loop spans 15 amino acids. CDR3 amino acids: CASSSLGTAGDTQYF. CDR3 nucleotide sequence: TGTGCCAGCAGTTCGTTGGGGACAGCCGGAGATACGCAGTATTTT.

The chain has TRBV6-5 and TRBJ2-1, with 16 bases aligning to TRBD2. CDR1 and CDR2 (germline): MNHEY, SVGAGI. The trim removed 6 bases at V and 8 bases at J, leaving 4 bases unmatched. There are 15 residues in the CDR3. CDR3 DNA sequence: TGTGCCAGCAGCACCGGGACTAGCGGGAGGGATGAGCAGTTCTTC. It codes for CASSTGTSGRDEQFF.

The chain links TRBV28 to TRBJ1-1, with D unclear. The CDR3 is 17 residues long. Trimming took 3 bases from V and 2 from J, leaving 19 bases between them. Germline V gene sequence: CDR1 MDHEN, CDR2 SYDVKM. The CDR3 is CASSLREWYGINTEAFF. In DNA, the CDR3 is TGTGCCAGCAGTTTGAGGGAATGGTATGGAATTAACACTGAAGCTTTCTTT.